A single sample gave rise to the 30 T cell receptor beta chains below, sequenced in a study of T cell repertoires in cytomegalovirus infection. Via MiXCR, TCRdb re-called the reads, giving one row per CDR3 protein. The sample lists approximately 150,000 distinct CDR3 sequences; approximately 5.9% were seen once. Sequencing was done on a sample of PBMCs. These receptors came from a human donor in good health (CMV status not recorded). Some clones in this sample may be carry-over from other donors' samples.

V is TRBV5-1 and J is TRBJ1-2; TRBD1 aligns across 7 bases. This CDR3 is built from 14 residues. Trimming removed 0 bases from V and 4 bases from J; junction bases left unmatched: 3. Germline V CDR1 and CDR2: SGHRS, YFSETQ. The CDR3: CASSLEGQLYGYTF. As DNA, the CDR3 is TGCGCCAGCAGCTTGGAGGGACAGCTCTATGGCTACACCTTC.

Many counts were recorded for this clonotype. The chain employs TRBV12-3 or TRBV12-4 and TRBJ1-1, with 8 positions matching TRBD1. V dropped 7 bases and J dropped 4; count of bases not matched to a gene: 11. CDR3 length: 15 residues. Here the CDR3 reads CASTQGAQVGTEAFF. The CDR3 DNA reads TGTGCCAGCACCCAGGGGGCCCAGGTGGGCACTGAAGCTTTCTTT.

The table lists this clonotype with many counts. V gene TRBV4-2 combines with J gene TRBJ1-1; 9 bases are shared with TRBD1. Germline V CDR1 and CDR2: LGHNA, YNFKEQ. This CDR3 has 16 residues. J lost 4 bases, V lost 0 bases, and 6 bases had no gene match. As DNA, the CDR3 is TGTGCCAGCAGCCAAGAGGTAAGGGACAGGGCCACTGAAGCTTTCTTT. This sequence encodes CASSQEVRDRATEAFF.

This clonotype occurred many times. Here the CDR3 DNA reads TGTGCCAGCAGCTTAGTCGGTCGGGCGCAGTACTATCAGCCCCAGCATTTT. This codes for CASSLVGRAQYYQPQHF. V is TRBV7-4 and J is TRBJ1-5; D not certain. The CDR3 has 17 amino acids. Trimming cost V 1 base and J 5 bases, with 18 bases left between them. The germline V gene encodes CDR1 SGHVT and CDR2 SQSDAQ.

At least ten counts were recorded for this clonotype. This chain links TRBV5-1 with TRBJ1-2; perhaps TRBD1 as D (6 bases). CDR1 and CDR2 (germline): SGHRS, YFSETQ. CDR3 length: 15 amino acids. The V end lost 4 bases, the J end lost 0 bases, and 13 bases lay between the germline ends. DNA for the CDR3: TGCGCCAGCAGCAAGAACAGGGATGCTAACTATGGCTACACCTTC. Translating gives CASSKNRDANYGYTF.

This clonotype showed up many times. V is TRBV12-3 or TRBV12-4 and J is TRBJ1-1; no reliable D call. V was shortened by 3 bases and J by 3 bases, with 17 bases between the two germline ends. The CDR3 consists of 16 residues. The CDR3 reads CASSFSPERRDTEAFF. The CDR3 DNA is TGTGCCAGCAGTTTTTCTCCGGAGAGACGAGACACTGAAGCTTTCTTT.

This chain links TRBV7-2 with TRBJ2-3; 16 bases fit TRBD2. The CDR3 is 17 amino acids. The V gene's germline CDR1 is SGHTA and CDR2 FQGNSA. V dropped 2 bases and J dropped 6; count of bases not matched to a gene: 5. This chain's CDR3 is CASSLYGTSGGGDTQYF. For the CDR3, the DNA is TGTGCCAGCAGCTTATACGGGACTAGCGGGGGGGGGGATACGCAGTATTTT. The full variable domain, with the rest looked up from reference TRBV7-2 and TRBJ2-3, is GAGVSQSPSNKVTEKGKDVELRCDPISGHTALYWYRQSLGQGLEFLIYFQGNSAPDKSGLPSDRFSAERTGGSVSTLTIQRTQQEDSAVYLCASSLYGTSGGGDTQYFGPGTRLTVL.

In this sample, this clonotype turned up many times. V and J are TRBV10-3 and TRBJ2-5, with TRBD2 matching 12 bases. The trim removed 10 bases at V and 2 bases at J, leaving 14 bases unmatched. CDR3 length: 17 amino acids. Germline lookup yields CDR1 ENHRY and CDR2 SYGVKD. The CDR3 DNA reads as TGTGCCACCGAGGGGCCTAGCGGGGGGGCAGGTCAAGAGACCCAGTACTTC. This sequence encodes CATEGPSGGAGQETQYF.

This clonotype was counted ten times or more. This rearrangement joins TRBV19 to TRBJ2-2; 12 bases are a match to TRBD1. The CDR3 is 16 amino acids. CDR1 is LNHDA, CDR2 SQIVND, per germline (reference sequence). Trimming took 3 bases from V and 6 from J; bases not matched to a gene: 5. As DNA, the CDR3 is TGTGCCAGTAGTATTTGGGGACAGGGGGCGGCCGGGGAGCTGTTTTTT. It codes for CASSIWGQGAAGELFF.

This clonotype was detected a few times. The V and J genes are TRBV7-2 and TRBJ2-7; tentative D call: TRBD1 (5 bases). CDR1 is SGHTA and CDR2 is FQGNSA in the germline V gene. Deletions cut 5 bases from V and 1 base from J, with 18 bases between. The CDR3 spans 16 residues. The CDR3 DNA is TGTGCCAGCAGCCACAGTGCAGGGTCCCCTTCCTACGAGCAGTACTTC. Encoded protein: CASSHSAGSPSYEQYF.

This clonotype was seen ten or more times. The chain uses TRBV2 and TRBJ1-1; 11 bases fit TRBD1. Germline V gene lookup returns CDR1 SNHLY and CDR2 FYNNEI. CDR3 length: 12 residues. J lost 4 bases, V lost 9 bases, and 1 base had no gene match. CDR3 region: CARGTGGTEAFF. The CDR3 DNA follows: TGTGCCAGAGGGACAGGGGGCACTGAAGCTTTCTTT.

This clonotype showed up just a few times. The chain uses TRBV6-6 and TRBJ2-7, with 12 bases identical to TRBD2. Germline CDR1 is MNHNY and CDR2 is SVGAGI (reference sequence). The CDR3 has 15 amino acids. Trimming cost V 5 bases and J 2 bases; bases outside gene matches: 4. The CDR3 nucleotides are TGTGCCAGCAGTCGGACTAGCGGGGAACCCTACGAGCAGTACTTC. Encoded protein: CASSRTSGEPYEQYF.

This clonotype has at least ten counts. The CDR3 loop is CASSPRRPHSNQPQHF. CDR3 coding DNA: TGTGCCAGCAGCCCCAGACGTCCCCATAGCAATCAGCCCCAGCATTTT. This chain uses TRBV7-2 with TRBJ1-5; D is uncertain. The V end lost 5 bases, the J end lost 0 bases, and 14 bases lay between the germline ends. The CDR3 sequence is 16 residues long. Germline CDR1 and CDR2: SGHTA and FQGNSA.

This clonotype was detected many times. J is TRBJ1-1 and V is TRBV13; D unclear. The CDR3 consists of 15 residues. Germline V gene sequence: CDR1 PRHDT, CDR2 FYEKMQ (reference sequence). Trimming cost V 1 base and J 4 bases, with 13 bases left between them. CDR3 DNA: TGTGCCAGCAGCTTAGTAGCGGGCGCAGGCACTGAAGCTTTCTTT. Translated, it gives CASSLVAGAGTEAFF. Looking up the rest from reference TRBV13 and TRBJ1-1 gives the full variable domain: AAGVIQSPRHLIKEKRETATLKCYPIPRHDTVYWYQQGPGQDPQFLISFYEKMQSDKGSIPDRFSAQQFSDYHSELNMSSLELGDSALYFCASSLVAGAGTEAFFGQGTRLTVV.

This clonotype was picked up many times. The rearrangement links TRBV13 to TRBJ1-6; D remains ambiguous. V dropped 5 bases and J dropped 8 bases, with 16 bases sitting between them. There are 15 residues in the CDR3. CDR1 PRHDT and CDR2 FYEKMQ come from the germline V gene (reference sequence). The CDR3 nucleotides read TGTGCCAGCAGCCCCCAAGGGCGGAAAGATTCACCCCTCCACTTT. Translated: CASSPQGRKDSPLHF.

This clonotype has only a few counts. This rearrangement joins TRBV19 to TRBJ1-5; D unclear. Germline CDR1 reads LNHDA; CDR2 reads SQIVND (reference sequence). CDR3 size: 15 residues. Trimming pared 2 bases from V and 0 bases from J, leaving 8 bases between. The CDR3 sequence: CASSIRLTSNQPQHF. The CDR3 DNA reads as TGTGCCAGTAGTATACGACTGACTAGCAATCAGCCCCAGCATTTT.

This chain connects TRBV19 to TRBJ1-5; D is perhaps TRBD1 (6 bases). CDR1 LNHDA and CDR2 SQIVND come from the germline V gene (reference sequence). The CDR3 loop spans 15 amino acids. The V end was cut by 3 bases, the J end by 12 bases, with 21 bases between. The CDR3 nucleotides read TGTGCCAGTAGTATGTGGGGGCGAGATTTTCGGAGCCAGCATTTT. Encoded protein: CASSMWGRDFRSQHF.

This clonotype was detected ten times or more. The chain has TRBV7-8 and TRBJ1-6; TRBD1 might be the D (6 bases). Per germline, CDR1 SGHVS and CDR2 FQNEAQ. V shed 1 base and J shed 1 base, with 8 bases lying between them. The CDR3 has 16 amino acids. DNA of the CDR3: TGTGCCAGCAGCTTAGGAGGACAGTCCTATAATTCACCCCTCCACTTT. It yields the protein CASSLGGQSYNSPLHF.

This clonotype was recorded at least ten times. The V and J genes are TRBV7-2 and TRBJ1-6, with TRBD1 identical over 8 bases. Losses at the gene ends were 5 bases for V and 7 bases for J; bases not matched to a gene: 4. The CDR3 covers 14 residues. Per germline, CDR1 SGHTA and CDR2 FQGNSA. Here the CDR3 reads CASSQQGGNSPLHF. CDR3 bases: TGTGCCAGCAGCCAACAGGGGGGGAATTCACCCCTCCACTTT.

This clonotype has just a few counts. The CDR3 bases are TGTGCCAGCCGGCTTGCCACCTCCTACAATGAGCAGTTCTTC. Its translation is CASRLATSYNEQFF. This rearrangement joins TRBV28 to TRBJ2-1; D unclear. The CDR3 runs 14 residues. The V and J ends lost 8 bases and 0 bases respectively, with 11 bases between them. Per germline, CDR1 MDHEN and CDR2 SYDVKM.

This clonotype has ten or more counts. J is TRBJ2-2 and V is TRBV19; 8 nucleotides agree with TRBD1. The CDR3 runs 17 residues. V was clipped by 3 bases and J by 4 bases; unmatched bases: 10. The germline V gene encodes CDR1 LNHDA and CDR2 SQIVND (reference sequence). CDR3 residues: CASSIGQGAQGTGELFF. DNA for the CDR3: TGTGCCAGTAGTATCGGGCAGGGGGCGCAGGGCACCGGGGAGCTGTTTTTT.

The CDR3 bases are TGTGCCAGCAGCTTCGGGACGCCCGGAAACACCATATATTTT. It is translated as CASSFGTPGNTIYF. The chain is built from TRBV11-2 and TRBJ1-3, with a tentative D call TRBD1 (5 bases). V lost 3 bases and J 4 bases, leaving 10 bases between the germline ends. This CDR3 spans 14 amino acids. Per germline, CDR1 SGHAT and CDR2 FQNNGV.

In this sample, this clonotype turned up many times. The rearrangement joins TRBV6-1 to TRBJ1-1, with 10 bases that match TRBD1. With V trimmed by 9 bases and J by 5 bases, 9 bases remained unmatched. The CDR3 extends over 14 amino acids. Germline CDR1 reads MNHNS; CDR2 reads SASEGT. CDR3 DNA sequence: TGTGCCAGTCCGGGACAGGGGTCTGGTACTGAAGCTTTCTTT. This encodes CASPGQGSGTEAFF.

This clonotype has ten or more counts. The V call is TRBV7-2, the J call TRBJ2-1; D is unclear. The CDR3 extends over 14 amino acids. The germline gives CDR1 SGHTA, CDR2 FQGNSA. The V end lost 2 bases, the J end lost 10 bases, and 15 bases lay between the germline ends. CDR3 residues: CASSLPRVSREQFF. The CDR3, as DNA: TGTGCCAGCAGCTTACCCCGGGTCTCGAGAGAGCAGTTCTTC.

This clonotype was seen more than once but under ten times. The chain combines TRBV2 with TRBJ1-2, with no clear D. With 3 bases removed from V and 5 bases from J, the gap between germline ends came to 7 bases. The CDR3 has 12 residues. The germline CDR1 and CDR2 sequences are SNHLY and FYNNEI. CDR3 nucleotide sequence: TGTGCCAGCAGTGAGAGAGCATATGGCTACACCTTC. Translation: CASSERAYGYTF.

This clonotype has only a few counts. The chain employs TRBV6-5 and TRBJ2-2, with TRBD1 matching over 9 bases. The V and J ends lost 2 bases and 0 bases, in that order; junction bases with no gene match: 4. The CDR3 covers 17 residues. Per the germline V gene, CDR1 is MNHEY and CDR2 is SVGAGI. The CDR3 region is CASSYRQGGANTGELFF. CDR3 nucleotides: TGTGCCAGCAGTTACCGACAGGGGGGCGCGAACACCGGGGAGCTGTTTTTT.

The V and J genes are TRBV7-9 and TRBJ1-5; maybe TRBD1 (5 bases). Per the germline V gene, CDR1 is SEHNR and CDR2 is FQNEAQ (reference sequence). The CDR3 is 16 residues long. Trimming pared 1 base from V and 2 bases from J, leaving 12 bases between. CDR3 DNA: TGTGCCAGCAGCTTAGAAGGGGATTGGCGCAATCAGCCCCAGCATTTT. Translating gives CASSLEGDWRNQPQHF.

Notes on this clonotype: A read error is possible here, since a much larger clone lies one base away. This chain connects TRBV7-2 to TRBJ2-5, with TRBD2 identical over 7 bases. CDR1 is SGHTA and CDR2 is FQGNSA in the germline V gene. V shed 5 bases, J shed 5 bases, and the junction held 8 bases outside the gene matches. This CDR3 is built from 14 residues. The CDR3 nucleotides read TGTGCCAGCAGCCCTGTGGGGGGGGTGGAGACCCAGTACTTC. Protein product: CASSPVGGVETQYF.

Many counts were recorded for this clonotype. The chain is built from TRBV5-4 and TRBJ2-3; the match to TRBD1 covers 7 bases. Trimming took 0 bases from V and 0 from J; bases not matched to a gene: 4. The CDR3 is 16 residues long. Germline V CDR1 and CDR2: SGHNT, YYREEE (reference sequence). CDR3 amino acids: CASSLARDRSTDTQYF. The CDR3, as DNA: TGTGCCAGCAGCTTGGCCCGGGACAGAAGCACAGATACGCAGTATTTT.

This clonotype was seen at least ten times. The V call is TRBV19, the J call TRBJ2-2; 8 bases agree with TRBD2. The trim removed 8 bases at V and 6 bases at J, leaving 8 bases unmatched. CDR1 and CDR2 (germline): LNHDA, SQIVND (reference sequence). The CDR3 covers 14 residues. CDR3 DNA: TGTGCCAGTCGCCGGGGGGGAGGCCCCGGGGAGCTGTTTTTT. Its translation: CASRRGGGPGELFF.